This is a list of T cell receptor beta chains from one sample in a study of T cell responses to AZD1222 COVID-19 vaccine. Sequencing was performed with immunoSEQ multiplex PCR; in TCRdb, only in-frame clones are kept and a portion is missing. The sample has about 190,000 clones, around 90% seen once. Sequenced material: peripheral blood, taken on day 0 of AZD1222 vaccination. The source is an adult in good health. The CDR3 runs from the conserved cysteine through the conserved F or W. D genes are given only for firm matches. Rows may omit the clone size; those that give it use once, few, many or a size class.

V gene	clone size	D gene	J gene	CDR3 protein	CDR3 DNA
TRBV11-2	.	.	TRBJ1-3	CASSLAGGASARNTIYF	TGTGCCAGCAGCTTAGCAGGAGGGGCCTCCGCAAGGAACACCATATATTTT
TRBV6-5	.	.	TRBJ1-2	CASTSTPDGGYTF	TGTGCCAGCACCTCGACACCAGACGGTGGCTACACCTTC
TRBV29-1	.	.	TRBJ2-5	CSLGQQETQYF	TGCAGCTTAGGACAGCAAGAGACCCAGTACTTC
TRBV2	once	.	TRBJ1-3	CARGEGRISGNTIYF	TGTGCCCGCGGGGAGGGGCGGATCTCTGGAAACACCATATATTTT
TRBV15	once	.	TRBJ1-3	CATSRDAGSLWGNTIYF	TGTGCCACCAGCAGAGATGCAGGGAGCCTCTGGGGAAACACCATATATTTT
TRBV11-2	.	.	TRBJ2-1	CASSPQGLSSYNEQFF	TGTGCCAGCAGCCCCCAGGGACTTAGCTCCTACAATGAGCAGTTCTTC
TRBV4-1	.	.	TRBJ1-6	CASSQDTGRNSPLHF	TGCGCCAGCAGCCAAGACACAGGGAGAAATTCACCCCTCCACTTT
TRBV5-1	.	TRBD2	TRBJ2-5	CASSNGLAGGNQETQYF	TGCGCCAGCAGCAACGGACTAGCGGGGGGGAACCAAGAGACCCAGTACTTC
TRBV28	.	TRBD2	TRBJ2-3	CASSLDLSGRAKDTQYF	TGTGCCAGCAGTCTAGACCTTAGCGGGAGGGCCAAAGATACGCAGTATTTT
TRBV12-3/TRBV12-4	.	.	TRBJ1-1	CASSPRPEGAFF	TGTGCCAGCAGCCCTCGCCCTGAAGGGGCTTTCTTT
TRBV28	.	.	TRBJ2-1	CASSYERANNEQFF	TGTGCCAGCAGTTACGAGCGGGCCAACAATGAGCAGTTCTTC
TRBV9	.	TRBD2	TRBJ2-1	CASSVVRSGGPNEQFF	TGTGCCAGCAGCGTAGTAAGATCGGGAGGGCCAAATGAGCAGTTCTTC
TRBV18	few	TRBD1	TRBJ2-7	CASSPGQGTYYEQYF	TGTGCCAGCTCGCCGGGACAGGGGACTTACTACGAGCAGTACTTC
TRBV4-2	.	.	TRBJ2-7	CASSQGLKGLTSSYEQYF	TGTGCCAGCAGCCAAGGGTTGAAGGGACTGACGAGCTCCTACGAGCAGTACTTC
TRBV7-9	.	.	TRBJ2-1	CASSPRASYNEQFF	TGTGCCAGCAGCCCCCGGGCCTCTTACAATGAGCAGTTCTTC
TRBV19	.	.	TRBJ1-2	CASNDGLGYGYTF	TGTGCCAGTAACGACGGGTTGGGGTATGGCTACACCTTC
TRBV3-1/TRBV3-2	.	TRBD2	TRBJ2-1	CASSQREGWNEQFF	TGTGCCAGCAGCCAAAGGGAGGGATGGAATGAGCAGTTCTTC
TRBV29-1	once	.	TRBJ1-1	CSVEVSEDEAFF	TGCAGCGTTGAAGTCAGCGAGGATGAAGCTTTCTTT
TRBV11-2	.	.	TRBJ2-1	CASSLGGSSYNEQFF	TGTGCCAGCAGCTTAGGTGGGAGCTCCTACAATGAGCAGTTCTTC
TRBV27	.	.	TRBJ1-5	CASRLTGPGSNQPQHF	TGTGCCAGCAGACTGACGGGGCCGGGGAGCAATCAGCCCCAGCATTTT
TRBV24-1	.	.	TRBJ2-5	CATSDTNVETQYF	TGTGCCACCAGTGACACCAACGTGGAGACCCAGTACTTC
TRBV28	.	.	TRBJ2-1	CASSLQGSHEQFF	TGTGCCAGCAGTCTTCAGGGTTCCCATGAGCAGTTCTTC
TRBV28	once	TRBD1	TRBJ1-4	CASSYQGAGTNEKLFF	TGTGCCAGCAGTTACCAGGGGGCAGGTACTAATGAAAAACTGTTTTTT
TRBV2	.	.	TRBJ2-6	CASSPTRLTGGGANVLTF	TGTGCCAGCAGTCCCACTAGACTAACAGGCGGTGGGGCCAACGTCCTGACTTTC
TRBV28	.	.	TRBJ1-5	CASSLLTGGGNQPQHF	TGTGCCAGCAGTTTATTGACGGGTGGGGGTAATCAGCCCCAGCATTTT
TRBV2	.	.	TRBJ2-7	CASRASTYEQYF	TGTGCCAGCAGGGCGAGCACCTACGAGCAGTACTTC
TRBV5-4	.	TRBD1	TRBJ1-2	CASSTGTGGYTYGYTF	TGTGCCAGCAGCACCGGGACAGGGGGCTATACCTATGGCTACACCTTC
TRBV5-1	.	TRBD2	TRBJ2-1	CASSLAAAGVGNEQFF	TGCGCCAGCAGCTTGGCCGCGGCGGGAGTTGGAAATGAGCAGTTCTTC
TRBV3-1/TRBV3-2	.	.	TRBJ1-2	CASSQTQGSNYGYTF	TGTGCCAGCAGCCAGACACAGGGCTCTAACTATGGCTACACCTTC
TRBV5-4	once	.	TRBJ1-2	CASSLPSLSGYTF	TGTGCCAGCAGTCTTCCGAGTTTGTCTGGCTACACCTTC
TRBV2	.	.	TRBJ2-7	CASEAGGTYEQYF	TGTGCCAGCGAAGCAGGGGGGACCTACGAGCAGTACTTC
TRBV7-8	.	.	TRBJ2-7	CASSLGRRTYEQYF	TGTGCCAGCAGCTTAGGTAGACGGACCTACGAGCAGTACTTC
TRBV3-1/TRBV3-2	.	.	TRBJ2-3	CASSPLSRSGDTQYF	TGTGCCAGCAGCCCCCTTAGCAGGAGTGGCGATACGCAGTATTTT
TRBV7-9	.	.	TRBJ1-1	CASSPYTGRLNTEAFF	TGTGCCAGCAGTCCCTACACTGGGCGCTTGAACACTGAAGCTTTCTTT
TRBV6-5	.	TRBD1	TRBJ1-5	CASNVQGALNQPQHF	TGTGCCAGCAACGTACAGGGGGCGTTAAATCAGCCCCAGCATTTT
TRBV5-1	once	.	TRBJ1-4	CASSLDSEGGKLFF	TGCGCCAGCAGCTTGGATTCTGAGGGAGGAAAACTGTTTTTT
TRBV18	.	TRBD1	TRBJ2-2	CATSPRAGTGAAGELFF	TGTGCCACCTCCCCCAGGGCGGGGACAGGGGCAGCCGGGGAGCTGTTTTTT
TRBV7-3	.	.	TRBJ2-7	CASSPWGANDEQYF	TGTGCCAGCAGTCCTTGGGGGGCTAACGACGAGCAGTACTTC
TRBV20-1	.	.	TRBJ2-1	CSASPNEQFF	TGCAGTGCTAGCCCCAATGAGCAGTTCTTC
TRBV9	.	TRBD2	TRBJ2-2	CASSVVEAGVPGELFF	TGTGCCAGCAGCGTAGTCGAAGCGGGGGTTCCCGGGGAGCTGTTTTTT
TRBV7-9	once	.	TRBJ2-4	CASSPRPLGAKNIQYF	TGTGCCAGCAGCCCCCGTCCCTTAGGGGCCAAAAACATTCAGTACTTC
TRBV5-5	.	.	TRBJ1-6	CASSLGSQPLHF	TGTGCCAGCAGCTTGGGGTCTCAACCCCTCCACTTT
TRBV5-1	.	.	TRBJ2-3	CASSFAPGWSTDTQYF	TGCGCCAGCAGCTTCGCCCCGGGCTGGTCCACAGATACGCAGTATTTT
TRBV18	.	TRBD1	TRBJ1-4	CASSRRDRGFNEKLFF	TGTGCCAGCTCACGAAGGGACAGGGGGTTCAATGAAAAACTGTTTTTT
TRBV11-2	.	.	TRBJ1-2	CASSLGSHRSYYGYTF	TGTGCCAGCAGCTTAGGTTCGCACAGGAGTTACTATGGCTACACCTTC